The clone carrying this T cell receptor beta chain was picked up a small number of times. The data were taken from a study of Ad26.COV2.S vaccination and SARS-CoV-2 variants. TCRdb's copy holds only in-frame clones and misses some; the assay was immunoSEQ multiplex PCR. Of over 300,000 clones in the sample, about four fifths were seen once. Trimming left V 2 bases short and J 0 bases short, with 14 bases between. The CDR3 runs to 17 residues. CDR1 and CDR2 from the germline V gene are SEHNR and FQNEAQ (reference sequence). Specified treatment: around 19 received Ad26.COV2.S at low or high dose, single or two shots; 5 received placebo; per-sample allocation not given. Material that was analyzed had been drawn on day 63 after the first vaccine or placebo injection.

The rearrangement joins TRBV7-9 to TRBJ1-5; D not resolved. The TCR was taken from a person between 18 and 59 years old who received the Ad26.COV2.S COVID-19 vaccine or a placebo. The sequences come from peripheral blood, collected in a trial of Ad26.COV2.S vaccine versus placebo. CDR3 protein: CASSLNRGVSSNQPQHF. The CDR3 bases are TGTGCCAGCAGCTTAAATAGAGGCGTCAGTAGCAATCAGCCCCAGCATTTT.